These 14 T cell receptor beta chains were all obtained from the same sample, sequenced in a study of shared clonotypes between healthy human individuals (TCRdb year 2020). CD8 naive samples were obtained by positive selection for CCR7 among CD45RO-negative cells, yielding a CD45RA+CCR7+ population from which TemRA cells were excluded. The method was the immunoSEQ multiplex PCR assay. This immuneACCESS table, as held by TCRdb, lists in-frame sequences with V and J called but not all clones. Of the missing ones, under half trace to an unresolved V gene in checked studies; the others have no known cause. The sample data list around 1.9 million clones, and under 95% of these were observed just once. Approximately 1.7% of the sample rests with the top ten. Sequencing used naive CD8+ T cells from PBMCs. The sample's cell subset or site label, in plain terms: CD45RA+CCR7+. Receptor source: a man aged 18-30 years in good health. Some clones in this sample may be carry-over from other donors' samples.

The V call is TRBV9, the J call TRBJ2-5, with TRBD2 identical over 8 bases. Germline CDR1 reads SGDLS; CDR2 reads YYNGEE. The ends lost 4 bases at V and 0 bases at J; junction bases unmatched: 8. The CDR3 is 16 amino acids. Here the CDR3 reads CASSHPGGGYQETQYF. CDR3 coding DNA: TGTGCCAGCAGCCACCCCGGCGGGGGGTACCAAGAGACCCAGTACTTC.

With regard to this clone: This CDR3 is also generated by other DNA sequences in the sample. The V and J genes are TRBV19 and TRBJ1-1; D gene uncertain. This CDR3 is 13 amino acids long. Trimming stripped 1 base from V and 4 bases from J, with 7 bases between. Per germline, CDR1 LNHDA and CDR2 SQIVND (reference sequence). The CDR3 region is CASSIGLRTEAFF. CDR3 bases: TGTGCCAGTAGTATAGGTCTGCGCACTGAAGCTTTCTTT.

This clone was detected once. This chain joins TRBV5-5 and TRBJ2-7, with TRBD2 as a possible D gene (6 bases). The CDR3 has 14 residues. Trimming removed 2 bases at V and 3 bases at J, with 12 bases between. Per the germline V gene, CDR1 is SGHKS and CDR2 is YYEKEE (reference sequence). For the CDR3, the DNA is TGTGCCAGCAGCTTTGTAACGGGAGACTACGAGCAGTACTTC. It encodes CASSFVTGDYEQYF.

This chain joins TRBV30 and TRBJ2-7, with TRBD2 matching 13 bases. The CDR3 has 19 residues. Per germline, CDR1 GTSNPN and CDR2 SVGIG (reference sequence). Trimming at V came to 0 bases and at J to 4 bases, leaving 15 bases not matched to a gene. The CDR3 loop reads CAWSVPRGLAGVFRYEQYF. Written as DNA, the CDR3 is TGTGCCTGGAGTGTCCCCCGAGGACTAGCGGGAGTCTTCAGGTACGAGCAGTACTTC.

This clone was recorded once. In DNA, the CDR3 is TGTGCCAGCAGCCCAACAACAGCGGGAGTGTACGAGCAGTACTTC. Protein: CASSPTTAGVYEQYF. This rearrangement joins TRBV27 to TRBJ2-7; 8 bases align to TRBD2. Looked up from germline, CDR1 is MNHEY and CDR2 is SMNVEV (reference sequence). V shed 6 bases, J shed 4 bases, and the junction held 11 bases outside the gene matches. CDR3 length equals 15 residues.

The chain uses TRBV28 and TRBJ2-7; TRBD2 might be the D (6 bases). The CDR3 is made up of 15 amino acids. Trimming left V 2 bases short and J 2 bases short, with 13 bases between. Germline values: CDR1 MDHEN, CDR2 SYDVKM. The CDR3 spells CASSLTRDQTYEQYF. As DNA, the CDR3 is TGTGCCAGCAGTTTAACGCGGGACCAAACCTACGAGCAGTACTTC.

Notes on this clone: Other DNA sequences from this sample encode an identical CDR3 as well. J is TRBJ1-2 and V is TRBV4-3; no clear D. This CDR3 has 14 amino acids. Germline CDR1 and CDR2: LGHNA and YSLEER. Trimming shortened V by 1 base and J by 4 bases, and 10 bases separated the two germline ends. CDR3 nucleotide sequence: TGCGCCAGCAGCCAAGGGAGGGTCGGCTATGGCTACACCTTC. Its translation: CASSQGRVGYGYTF.

The chain joins TRBV6-5 to TRBJ2-7; 9 positions match TRBD1. Per germline, CDR1 MNHEY and CDR2 SVGAGI. This CDR3 is 13 amino acids long. V trimming: 6 bases; J trimming: 5 bases; junction bases outside the gene matches: 5. The CDR3 nucleotides are TGTGCCAGCAGAATGGACAGGGGAGACGAGCAGTACTTC. Residues: CASRMDRGDEQYF.

About this clone itself: Other nucleotide sequences in the sample specify the same CDR3. The chain is built from TRBV27 and TRBJ2-7; TRBD2 agrees at 13 bases. The V segment lost 2 bases and the J segment 3 bases; nucleotides outside the gene matches: 1. Germline lookup yields CDR1 MNHEY and CDR2 SMNVEV (reference sequence). The CDR3 extends over 15 amino acids. CDR3 residues: CASSLRLAGGYEQYF. The CDR3, as DNA: TGTGCCAGCAGTTTAAGACTAGCGGGAGGCTACGAGCAGTACTTC.

This clone occurred a few times. The V gene is TRBV29-1, the J gene TRBJ1-4, with D maybe TRBD1 (5 bases). V was clipped by 6 bases and J by 12 bases, with 14 bases between them. Germline V gene data show CDR1 as SQVTM and CDR2 as ANQGSEA. The CDR3 contains 11 residues. CDR3 in amino acids: CSVPAQGELFF. CDR3 bases: TGCAGCGTCCCGGCGCAGGGAGAACTGTTTTTT.

V is TRBV13 and J is TRBJ2-7; TRBD2 might be the D (6 bases). Germline V gene data show CDR1 as PRHDT and CDR2 as FYEKMQ (reference sequence). V was trimmed by 8 bases and J by 4 bases, leaving 24 bases between them. The CDR3 runs 16 residues. In nucleotides, the CDR3 is TGTGCCAGCTGCCTCTGGGGAGCGGGCTCGGGTTACGAGCAGTACTTC. The encoded protein is CASCLWGAGSGYEQYF.

This chain connects TRBV29-1 to TRBJ2-3; either TRBD1 or TRBD2 may supply D (6 bases each). Germline CDR1 SQVTM, CDR2 ANQGSEA. The germline V and J ends were trimmed by 7 bases and 4 bases, with 15 bases remaining between them. This CDR3 has 13 amino acids. CDR3 amino acids: CSAVGGGADTQYF. CDR3 in DNA: TGCAGCGCTGTGGGGGGCGGCGCAGATACGCAGTATTTT.

A note on this clone: The same CDR3 is also encoded by other DNA sequences in this sample. V gene TRBV27 combines with J gene TRBJ1-1; D gene unclear. Germline values: CDR1 MNHEY, CDR2 SMNVEV (reference sequence). V was cut by 2 bases and J by 1 base, with 5 bases left in between. This CDR3 region has 13 residues. Here the CDR3 DNA reads TGTGCCAGCAGTTTAACAGCGAACACTGAAGCTTTCTTT. It translates to CASSLTANTEAFF.

The chain couples TRBV27 to TRBJ2-7; 8 nucleotides line up with TRBD2. V gave up 3 bases and J gave up 4 bases; unmatched junction bases: 2. Germline V gene sequence: CDR1 MNHEY, CDR2 SMNVEV (reference sequence). CDR3 size: 13 residues. The CDR3 loop is CASSLTSVYEQYF. The CDR3 coding sequence is TGTGCCAGCAGTTTGACTAGCGTATACGAGCAGTACTTC.